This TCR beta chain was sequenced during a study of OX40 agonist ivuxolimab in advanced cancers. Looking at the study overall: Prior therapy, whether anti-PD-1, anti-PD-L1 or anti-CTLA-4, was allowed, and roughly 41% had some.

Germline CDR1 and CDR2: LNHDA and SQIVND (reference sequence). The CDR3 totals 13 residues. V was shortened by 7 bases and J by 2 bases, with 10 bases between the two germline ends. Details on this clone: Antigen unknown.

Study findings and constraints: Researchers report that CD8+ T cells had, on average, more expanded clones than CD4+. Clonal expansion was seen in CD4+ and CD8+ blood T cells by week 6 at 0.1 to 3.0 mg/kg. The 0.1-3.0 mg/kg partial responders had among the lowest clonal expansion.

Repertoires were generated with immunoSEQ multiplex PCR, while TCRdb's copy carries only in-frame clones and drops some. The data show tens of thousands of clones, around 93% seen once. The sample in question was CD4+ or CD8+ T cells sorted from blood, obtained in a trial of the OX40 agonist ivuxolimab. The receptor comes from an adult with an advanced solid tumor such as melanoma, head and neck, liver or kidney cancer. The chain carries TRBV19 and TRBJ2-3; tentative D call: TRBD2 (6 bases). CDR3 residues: CASMGGLTDTQYF. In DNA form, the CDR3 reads TGTGCCAGTATGGGGGGACTCACAGATACGCAGTATTTT.